The 24 T cell receptor beta chains listed next were all sequenced from one sample in a study of CD8 T cells in ankylosing spondylitis. TCRdb re-analysed the 5' RACE reads in MiXCR, keeping a single row per CDR3 protein. The sample holds about 310,000 distinct CDR3 sequences, around 20% seen once. The sequencing input was blood, either unsorted or a sorted T cell fraction (not recorded which). The receptor source for this set is a female donor with ankylosing spondylitis or in good health (not recorded which).

This clonotype was observed many times. The chain recombines TRBV12-3 or TRBV12-4 with TRBJ1-1, with D maybe TRBD1 (5 bases). The CDR3 consists of 14 residues. Trimming removed 1 base from V and 3 bases from J, with 9 bases in between. The CDR3 DNA is TGTGCCAGCAGTTTAGGTCAGGGCCACACTGAAGCTTTCTTT. Translated, it gives CASSLGQGHTEAFF.

The chain recombines TRBV7-2 with TRBJ2-1; a possible D gene is TRBD2 (6 bases). CDR3 length: 14 residues. V dropped 2 bases and J dropped 9 bases, with 14 bases sitting between them. CDR1 and CDR2 from the germline V gene are SGHTA and FQGNSA. The CDR3 region has the DNA TGTGCCAGCAGCTTACGGGGAGGACTCCTTGAGCAGTTCTTC. Translation gives CASSLRGGLLEQFF.

The chain has TRBV20-1 and TRBJ1-1; the D gene is possibly TRBD1 (5 bases). V gave up 6 bases and J gave up 4 bases, with 9 bases separating them. Germline loops: CDR1 DFQATT, CDR2 SNEGSKA (reference sequence). There are 11 residues in the CDR3. The CDR3 DNA is TGCAGTGCCCCGCAGGGCACTGAAGCTTTCTTT. The encoded protein is CSAPQGTEAFF.

The genes are TRBV24-1 and TRBJ1-5, with D possibly TRBD1 on 5 matching bases. The CDR3 spans 14 residues. CDR1 and CDR2 from the germline V gene are KGHDR and SFDVKD. Trimming removed 4 bases at V and 8 bases at J, with 14 bases between. The CDR3 coding sequence is TGTGCCACCAGTGACGGGACGGCGAAGAAGCCCCAGCATTTT. Translated, it gives CATSDGTAKKPQHF.

This clonotype occurred a few times. The chain couples TRBV24-1 to TRBJ2-5, with D unresolved. This CDR3 has 12 residues. Germline CDR1 is KGHDR and CDR2 is SFDVKD. The V end was cut by 5 bases, the J end by 0 bases, with 3 bases between. For the CDR3, the DNA is TGTGCCACCAGTGCCCACCAAGAGACCCAGTACTTC. Amino acid sequence: CATSAHQETQYF.

This sequence joins TRBV5-6 and TRBJ2-2; possibly TRBD2 for D (7 bases). The V end lost 0 bases, the J end lost 1 base, and 10 bases lay between the germline ends. Germline values: CDR1 SGHDT, CDR2 YYEEEE. This CDR3 is built from 16 residues. CDR3 in DNA: TGTGCCAGCAGCTTGGGCGGGGGCCTGAACACCGGGGAGCTGTTTTTT. This encodes CASSLGGGLNTGELFF.

There are a few counts of this clonotype. V and J are TRBV29-1 and TRBJ2-3; 11 bases map to TRBD2. The CDR3 runs to 17 residues. V lost 6 bases to trimming and J lost 2 bases; unmatched junction nucleotides: 13. The germline gives CDR1 SQVTM, CDR2 ANQGSEA. The CDR3 is CSVGTSGQGGSTDTQYF. CDR3 nucleotides: TGCAGCGTGGGGACTAGCGGTCAAGGAGGGTCCACAGATACGCAGTATTTT.

The rearrangement uses TRBV20-1 and TRBJ1-2; D gene uncertain. CDR3 length equals 12 residues. Trimming pared 8 bases from V and 4 bases from J, leaving 14 bases between. Germline CDR1 reads DFQATT; CDR2 reads SNEGSKA (reference sequence). The CDR3 bases are TGCAGTTTGCTAAAGAATCCCTATGGCTACACCTTC. Protein product: CSLLKNPYGYTF.

This clonotype was counted between two and nine times. The genes are TRBV9 and TRBJ2-1; D ambiguous. The germline gives CDR1 SGDLS, CDR2 YYNGEE. This CDR3 is 15 amino acids long. Trimming shortened V by 3 bases and J by 0 bases, and 10 bases separated the two germline ends. For the CDR3, the DNA is TGTGCCAGCAGCGGAGAACAGAGCTCCTACAATGAGCAGTTCTTC. Translated: CASSGEQSSYNEQFF.

The chain recombines TRBV18 with TRBJ1-5, with 9 bases lining up with TRBD1. With V trimmed by 3 bases and J by 4 bases, 4 bases remained unmatched. The CDR3 totals 15 residues. The germline gives CDR1 KGHSH, CDR2 LQKENI. The CDR3 protein is CASSPRTGANQPQHF. CDR3 nucleotides: TGTGCCAGCTCACCCCGGACAGGGGCAAATCAGCCCCAGCATTTT.

This clonotype has just a few counts. V is TRBV24-1 and J is TRBJ2-1; 7 nucleotides align to TRBD2. CDR3 size: 16 residues. Germline CDR1 KGHDR, CDR2 SFDVKD. Losses at the gene ends were 4 bases for V and 3 bases for J; bases not matched to a gene: 8. For the CDR3, the DNA is TGTGCCACCAGTGACTCGGGGGGTCTCCGCTACAATGAGCAGTTCTTC. It yields the protein CATSDSGGLRYNEQFF.

This clonotype has more than one count but fewer than ten. The rearrangement links TRBV29-1 to TRBJ1-4, with 11 bases identical to TRBD1. Germline V lookup: CDR1 SQVTM, CDR2 ANQGSEA. V shed 2 bases and J 7 bases; nucleotides not matched to a gene: 6. The CDR3 has 15 residues. This chain's CDR3 is CSVERSGQGVEKLFF. DNA of the CDR3: TGCAGCGTTGAACGTTCGGGACAGGGGGTTGAAAAACTGTTTTTT.

At least ten counts were recorded for this clonotype. This chain links TRBV2 with TRBJ2-1, with a tentative D call TRBD1 (6 bases). In germline, CDR1 is SNHLY, CDR2 FYNNEI. There are 13 residues in the CDR3. The V end lost 2 bases, the J end lost 6 bases, and 8 bases lay between the germline ends. The CDR3: CASSETRGNEQFF. DNA for the CDR3: TGTGCCAGCAGTGAAACCAGGGGCAATGAGCAGTTCTTC.

This sequence joins TRBV4-3 and TRBJ1-1; possibly TRBD1 for D (5 bases). The V end lost 2 bases, the J end lost 4 bases, and 11 bases lay between the germline ends. Germline V gives CDR1 LGHNA, CDR2 YSLEER. The length of the CDR3 is 14 residues. This CDR3 is CASSQSGLVTEAFF. CDR3 sequence (DNA): TGCGCCAGCAGCCAATCAGGGTTGGTCACTGAAGCTTTCTTT.

This clonotype was observed a few times. This chain joins TRBV30 and TRBJ1-1, with a possible D match to TRBD1 (5 bases). CDR3 length equals 13 residues. Trimming removed 1 base from V and 4 bases from J, with 10 bases in between. Germline V gives CDR1 GTSNPN, CDR2 SVGIG (reference sequence). The CDR3 region has the DNA TGTGCCTGGAGTGCCGGGGGATTCACTGAAGCTTTCTTT. As protein: CAWSAGGFTEAFF.

The chain has TRBV20-1 and TRBJ2-3; 10 nucleotides agree with TRBD2. The germline V gene encodes CDR1 DFQATT and CDR2 SNEGSKA (reference sequence). CDR3 length: 15 residues. Unmatched junction bases numbered 12, after V lost 6 bases and J lost 6 bases. CDR3 amino acids: CSAETSGANQDTQYF. The CDR3 nucleotides read TGCAGTGCCGAAACTAGCGGGGCTAACCAGGATACGCAGTATTTT.

The rearrangement links TRBV12-3 or TRBV12-4 to TRBJ2-2; D ambiguous. Trimming stripped 6 bases from V and 1 base from J, with 3 bases between. This CDR3 contains 12 residues. CDR3 in DNA: TGTGCCAGCAGGAAGAACACCGGGGAGCTGTTTTTT. Translating it yields CASRKNTGELFF.

The chain has TRBV4-3 and TRBJ2-2; 12 bases are shared with TRBD2. The CDR3 has 16 amino acids. The V and J ends lost 4 bases and 4 bases, in that order; junction bases with no gene match: 4. Germline values: CDR1 LGHNA, CDR2 YSLEER. Here the CDR3 reads CASSPSGRGSTGELFF. The CDR3 bases are TGCGCCAGCAGCCCTAGCGGGAGGGGGTCCACCGGGGAGCTGTTTTTT.

This chain joins TRBV20-1 and TRBJ2-1; D remains unclear. From germline, CDR1 is DFQATT and CDR2 SNEGSKA (reference sequence). The ends were cut back, 3 bases at V and 11 bases at J, with 17 bases in the middle. The CDR3 covers 13 residues. The CDR3 sequence is CSASKSVKEKQFF. As DNA, the CDR3 is TGCAGTGCTAGTAAATCCGTGAAGGAAAAGCAGTTCTTC.

The V and J genes are TRBV25-1 and TRBJ2-2; 7 bases align to TRBD2. V trimming: 10 bases; J trimming: 4 bases; junction bases outside the gene matches: 9. The CDR3 totals 14 residues. CDR1 and CDR2 (germline): MGHDK, SYGVNS. CDR3 DNA sequence: TGTGCCACGGGGGGTCCTCTGAGCACCGGGGAGCTGTTTTTT. Its protein product is CATGGPLSTGELFF.

The chain has TRBV5-8 and TRBJ1-4; 10 bases are a match to TRBD1. The CDR3 has 15 amino acids. V gave up 0 bases and J gave up 7 bases; unmatched junction bases: 3. CDR1 is SGHTS, CDR2 YDEGEE, per germline. CDR3 in amino acids: CASSLAGTGAEKLFF. CDR3 coding DNA: TGTGCCAGCAGCTTGGCCGGGACAGGGGCTGAAAAACTGTTTTTT.

In its sample, this clonotype was seen a few times. The rearrangement links TRBV7-2 to TRBJ1-2; D unresolved. The CDR3 totals 12 residues. V lost 3 bases to trimming and J lost 13 bases, with 15 bases between them. In germline, CDR1 is SGHTA, CDR2 FQGNSA. The CDR3 DNA reads as TGTGCCAGCAGCTTTCCCGGGTCTCTATCCACCTTC. Its translation is CASSFPGSLSTF.

This clonotype appeared a few times. The rearrangement uses TRBV4-3 and TRBJ2-2, with 7 bases lining up with TRBD1. Germline assignment: CDR1 LGHNA and CDR2 YSLEER. The CDR3 contains 18 residues. Unmatched junction bases numbered 17, after V lost 6 bases and J lost 4 bases. The CDR3 sequence: CASSPRTGQTRSTGELFF. The CDR3 nucleotides read TGCGCCAGCAGTCCCCGTACGGGACAGACGAGGAGCACCGGGGAGCTGTTTTTT.

This clonotype turned up a few times. This chain links TRBV24-1 with TRBJ2-7; 12 nucleotides line up with TRBD2. CDR1 and CDR2 (germline): KGHDR, SFDVKD. The CDR3 contains 16 residues. The V gene end was trimmed by 3 bases and the J gene end by 6 bases; junction bases not matched to a gene: 8. The CDR3 reads CATSDRTSGKVGEQYF. Written as DNA, the CDR3 is TGTGCCACCAGTGATCGGACTAGCGGGAAGGTTGGCGAGCAGTACTTC.